The 6 T cell receptor beta chains below all came from one sample that was sequenced in a study of cytomegalovirus exposure and HLA in healthy donors. With 60 Vbeta and 13 Jbeta primers, the PCR was carried out. The repertoire was sequenced with immunoSEQ multiplex PCR; TCRdb's copy has only in-frame clones and lacks some. The repertoire holds tens of thousands of clones, with approximately 79% as singletons. The sequenced sample consisted of PBMCs. Receptors were obtained from a man aged 30 to 45 in good health and CMV-seronegative.

This chain connects TRBV18 to TRBJ2-5, with D tentatively TRBD2 (6 bases). Germline-derived CDR1 and CDR2 are KGHSH and LQKENI. CDR3 length: 16 amino acids. Trimming took off 5 bases at V and 5 bases at J, with 21 bases between the two ends. The CDR3 region is CASSSTPGPGGETQYF. CDR3 nucleotide sequence: TGTGCCAGCTCATCCACGCCGGGACCTGGGGGGGAGACCCAGTACTTC.

This clone was recorded once. The chain has TRBV2 and TRBJ1-1, with D uncertain. CDR1 and CDR2 (germline): SNHLY, FYNNEI. V gave up 8 bases and J gave up 2 bases, with 9 bases separating them. The CDR3 spans 12 residues. The CDR3 is CASQRSNTEAFF. CDR3 bases: TGTGCCAGCCAACGGAGTAACACTGAAGCTTTCTTT. Full variable domain (remainder filled in from reference TRBV2 and TRBJ1-1): EPEVTQTPSHQVTQMGQEVILRCVPISNHLYFYWYRQILGQKVEFLVSFYNNEISEKSEIFDDQFSVERPDGSNFTLKIRSTKLEDSAMYFCASQRSNTEAFFGQGTRLTVV.

The chain links TRBV2 to TRBJ2-7; a possible D gene is TRBD2 (7 bases). The length of the CDR3 is 15 residues. Germline V gene lookup returns CDR1 SNHLY and CDR2 FYNNEI. V lost 6 bases and J lost 5, with 20 bases in between. The CDR3, as DNA: TGTGCCAGCAGAAAAAGGGGGGGTCTCGATGACGAGCAGTACTTC. The encoded protein is CASRKRGGLDDEQYF.

CDR3 nucleotide sequence: TGTGCCAGTAGTAACAGGGGGGGAGAAAAACTGTTTTTT. It yields the protein CASSNRGGEKLFF. The chain recombines TRBV19 with TRBJ1-4, with TRBD1 matching over 8 bases. CDR1 is LNHDA and CDR2 is SQIVND in the germline V gene (reference sequence). V dropped 4 bases and J dropped 8; count of bases not matched to a gene: 3. The length of the CDR3 is 13 residues.

The chain carries TRBV2 and TRBJ2-6; 7 bases agree with TRBD1. The ends lost 3 bases at V and 0 bases at J; junction bases unmatched: 26. CDR1 and CDR2 (germline): SNHLY, FYNNEI. The CDR3 sequence is 24 residues long. In nucleotides, the CDR3 is TGTGCCAGCAGTGATCATTTTCCCTGGGGAAGGGGGCCTTTTCGAAACTCTGGGGCCAACGTCCTGACTTTC. Residues: CASSDHFPWGRGPFRNSGANVLTF.

The chain uses TRBV11-3 and TRBJ2-1, with D perhaps TRBD1 (5 bases). V was pared by 2 bases and J by 5 bases, with 13 bases between. This CDR3 region has 15 residues. The germline V gene encodes CDR1 SGHNT and CDR2 YENEEA. The CDR3 here is CASSLRTQSHNEQFF. The CDR3 DNA reads TGTGCCAGCAGCTTAAGGACACAGTCCCACAATGAGCAGTTCTTC.